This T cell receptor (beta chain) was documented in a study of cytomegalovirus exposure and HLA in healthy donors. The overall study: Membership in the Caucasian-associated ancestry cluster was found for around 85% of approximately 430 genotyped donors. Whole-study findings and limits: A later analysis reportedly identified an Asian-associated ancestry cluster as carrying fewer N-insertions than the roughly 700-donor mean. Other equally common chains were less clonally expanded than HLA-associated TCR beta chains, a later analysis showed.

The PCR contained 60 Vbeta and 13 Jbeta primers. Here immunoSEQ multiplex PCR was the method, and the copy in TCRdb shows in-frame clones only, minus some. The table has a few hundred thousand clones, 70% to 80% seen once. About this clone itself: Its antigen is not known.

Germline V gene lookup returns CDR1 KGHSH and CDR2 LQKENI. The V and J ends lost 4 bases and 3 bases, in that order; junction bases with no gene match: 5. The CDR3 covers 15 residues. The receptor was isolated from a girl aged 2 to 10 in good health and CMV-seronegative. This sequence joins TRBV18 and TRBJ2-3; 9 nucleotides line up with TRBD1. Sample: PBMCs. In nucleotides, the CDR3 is TGTGCCAGCTCACAGGGACAGGGTTTTACAGATACGCAGTATTTT. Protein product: CASSQGQGFTDTQYF.